The T cell receptor beta chain described here comes from a study of blood T cells in healthy people across ages. Sample-barcoded 5' priming and a J-beta primer mix drove a second PCR of about 6 to 11 cycles. In TCRdb, the 5' RACE reads were re-called with MiXCR into one record per CDR3 protein. Altogether hundreds of thousands of distinct CDR3 sequences are present, less than 45% being singletons, with the ten largest covering about 32%. Healthy Caucasian individuals from Russia aged about 6 to 100 served as donors. This clonotype was detected a few times. This TCR was recovered from an elderly man in good health. Sequencing was carried out using blood.

CDR3 sequence reads: CASSTQGIAETQYF. CDR3 DNA sequence: TGCGCCAGCAGCACCCAGGGAATAGCAGAGACCCAGTACTTC. The rearrangement joins TRBV5-1 to TRBJ2-5; possibly TRBD1 for D (5 bases). CDR1 and CDR2 (germline): SGHRS, YFSETQ. There are 14 residues in the CDR3. V lost 4 bases and J 4 bases, leaving 14 bases between the germline ends.